These 18 T cell receptor beta chains originate from one sample sequenced in a study of radiotherapy plus CTLA-4 blockade in lung cancer. The table came from immunoSEQ multiplex PCR; TCRdb's copy has only in-frame clones and leaves some out. The sample carries 40,000 to 60,000 clones, 82% recorded once. The input for sequencing was peripheral blood, taken from a patient treated with radiotherapy plus ipilimumab. The origin of the receptors is a human donor with non-small cell lung cancer who had stable disease on radiotherapy plus ipilimumab.

J is TRBJ2-7 and V is TRBV11-2; 12 bases are shared with TRBD1. The CDR3 is made up of 15 amino acids. The V gene end was trimmed by 5 bases and the J gene end by 7 bases; junction bases not matched to a gene: 9. CDR1 and CDR2 (germline): SGHAT, FQNNGV. As DNA, the CDR3 is TGTGCCAGCAGCACATACCGGGACAGGGGGCGGGAGCAGTACTTC. The encoded protein is CASSTYRDRGREQYF.

The J gene is TRBJ1-1, the V gene TRBV7-9; 8 positions agree with TRBD1. From germline, CDR1 is SEHNR and CDR2 FQNEAQ (reference sequence). V shed 0 bases and J 11 bases; nucleotides not matched to a gene: 14. This CDR3 spans 16 amino acids. In DNA, the CDR3 is TGTGCCAGCAGCTTAGCGAGGGGACAGGCTAACCTTGGGGCTTTCTTT. Translating gives CASSLARGQANLGAFF. The full variable domain, rest sourced from reference TRBV7-9 and TRBJ1-1, is DTGVSQNPRHKITKRGQNVTFRCDPISEHNRLYWYRQTLGQGPEFLTYFQNEAQLEKSRLLSDRFSAERPKGSFSTLEIQRTEQGDSAMYLCASSLARGQANLGAFFGQGTRLTVV.

For the CDR3, the DNA is TGTGCCAGCAGCCCACAATCACAGGGGAGGCAGTTCTTC. It translates to CASSPQSQGRQFF. This chain connects TRBV7-3 to TRBJ2-1, with 7 bases that match TRBD1. The CDR3 covers 13 residues. Germline V gives CDR1 SGHTA, CDR2 FQGTGA. V lost 5 bases, J lost 12 bases, and 10 bases stayed unmatched.

The V gene is TRBV27, the J gene TRBJ1-2; 10 bases agree with TRBD1. The CDR3 totals 16 residues. With 4 bases clipped from V and 8 bases from J, the junction kept 13 bases outside the gene matches. Germline assignment: CDR1 MNHEY and CDR2 SMNVEV (reference sequence). The CDR3 DNA follows: TGTGCCAGCAGTTCGCGTTATGGACAGGGGGTAATGGGCTACACCTTC. It codes for CASSSRYGQGVMGYTF.

CDR3 protein: CASSSYSTTEQYF. CDR3 nucleotide sequence: TGTGCCAGCAGTTCGTATTCTACTACCGAGCAGTACTTC. The V gene is TRBV6-7, the J gene TRBJ2-7; D is uncertain. TRBV6-7 is an ORF, with its function uncertain. The CDR3 runs 13 residues. The V and J ends lost 4 bases and 6 bases respectively, with 13 bases between them.

This sequence joins TRBV6-6 and TRBJ1-5; a possible D gene is TRBD1 (5 bases). Trimming stripped 2 bases from V and 1 base from J, with 9 bases between. Germline values: CDR1 MNHNY, CDR2 SVGAGI (reference sequence). The CDR3 extends over 15 amino acids. The CDR3 sequence is CASSYGGGSNQPQHF. The CDR3 DNA follows: TGTGCCAGCAGTTACGGGGGAGGGAGCAATCAGCCCCAGCATTTT.

A single count supports this clone. V is TRBV5-1 and J is TRBJ1-5; 9 positions match TRBD1. CDR1 and CDR2 from the germline V gene are SGHRS and YFSETQ. The trim removed 3 bases at V and 6 bases at J, leaving 4 bases unmatched. The CDR3 is 14 amino acids. CDR3 in DNA: TGCGCCAGCAGCTCGGGACAGGGAGGTCAGCCCCAGCATTTT. Its translation: CASSSGQGGQPQHF.

The chain is built from TRBV7-6 and TRBJ1-1; perhaps TRBD1 as D (6 bases). With 5 bases removed from V and 7 bases from J, the gap between germline ends came to 14 bases. Germline-derived CDR1 and CDR2 are SGHVS and FNYEAQ. The CDR3 has 13 residues. The CDR3 is CASSPTDSREAFF. In DNA, the CDR3 is TGTGCCAGCAGCCCAACGGACAGTCGTGAAGCTTTCTTT.

This clone has only one observation. The junction differs from germline at one of its ends, possibly a read error. The chain couples TRBV19 to TRBJ2-5; 7 bases are shared with TRBD2. The CDR3 spans 14 residues. Germline V gene data show CDR1 as LNHDA and CDR2 as SQIVND (reference sequence). The CDR3 protein is CASSCGLAEGDGDF. The DNA for the CDR3 is TGTGCCAGTAGTTGTGGGCTAGCGGAGGGCGACGGGGACTTC. Using reference TRBV19 and TRBJ2-5 for the parts outside the CDR3, the full variable domain is DGGITQSPKYLFRKEGQNVTLSCEQNLNHDAMYWYRQDPGQGLRLIYYSQIVNDFQKGDIAEGYSVSREKKESFPLTVTSAQKNPTAFYLCASSCGLAEGDGDFGPGTRLLVL.

In its sample, this clone was seen a few times. The chain has TRBV19 and TRBJ1-2; D possibly corresponds to TRBD1 (5 bases). This CDR3 has 14 amino acids. Germline CDR1 LNHDA, CDR2 SQIVND (reference sequence). The germline V and J ends were trimmed by 5 bases and 8 bases, with 18 bases remaining between them. The CDR3 region is CASSPPGREGGYTF. The CDR3 DNA is TGTGCCAGTAGTCCCCCCGGCAGGGAGGGGGGCTACACCTTC.

This CDR3 reads CASSSTGFGIFYEQYF. CDR3 sequence (DNA): TGTGCCAGCAGTTCGACAGGTTTTGGGATCTTCTACGAGCAGTACTTC. J is TRBJ2-7 and V is TRBV28; tentative D call: TRBD1 (6 bases). The CDR3 runs 16 residues. Per germline, CDR1 MDHEN and CDR2 SYDVKM. Trimming stripped 4 bases from V and 3 bases from J, with 19 bases between. Full variable domain (rest looked up from reference TRBV28 and TRBJ2-7): DVKVTQSSRYLVKRTGEKVFLECVQDMDHENMFWYRQDPGLGLRLIYFSYDVKMKEKGDIPEGYSVSREKKERFSLILESASTNQTSMYLCASSSTGFGIFYEQYFGPGTRLTVT.

This clone was recorded only once. The genes are TRBV7-8 and TRBJ2-7; 7 nucleotides agree with TRBD1. With V trimmed by 1 base and J by 5 bases, 8 bases remained unmatched. This CDR3 is built from 15 residues. CDR1 and CDR2 from the germline V gene are SGHVS and FQNEAQ. The CDR3 DNA is TGTGCCAGCAGCTTAGGAGGCAGGGGGTTAAACGAGCAGTACTTC. Translation gives CASSLGGRGLNEQYF.

The V call is TRBV28, the J call TRBJ2-7; tentative D call: TRBD1 (5 bases). The CDR3 spans 12 residues. The ends were cut back, 7 bases at V and 7 bases at J, with 14 bases in the middle. CDR1 MDHEN and CDR2 SYDVKM come from the germline V gene. The CDR3 here is CASNRVYREQYF. In DNA, the CDR3 is TGTGCCAGCAACCGCGTGTACAGGGAGCAGTACTTC.

This clone has a single count. The chain uses TRBV30 and TRBJ1-2, with TRBD1 identical over 10 bases. CDR3 length: 14 amino acids. The V segment lost 3 bases and the J segment 5 bases; nucleotides outside the gene matches: 6. Germline CDR1 is GTSNPN and CDR2 is SVGIG (reference sequence). The CDR3 bases are TGTGCCTGGAGCCAAGACAGGGGGCGTTATGGCTACACCTTC. Protein sequence: CAWSQDRGRYGYTF.

The V call is TRBV7-9, the J call TRBJ2-2; 7 bases fit TRBD1. CDR1 is SEHNR, CDR2 FQNEAQ, per germline (reference sequence). The CDR3 loop spans 13 amino acids. The trim removed 5 bases at V and 5 bases at J, leaving 2 bases unmatched. Here the CDR3 reads CASSPQGTGELFF. In nucleotides, the CDR3 is TGTGCCAGCAGCCCACAGGGGACCGGGGAGCTGTTTTTT. The entire variable domain, with the rest obtained from reference TRBV7-9 and TRBJ2-2, is as follows: DTGVSQNPRHKITKRGQNVTFRCDPISEHNRLYWYRQTLGQGPEFLTYFQNEAQLEKSRLLSDRFSAERPKGSFSTLEIQRTEQGDSAMYLCASSPQGTGELFFGEGSRLTVL.

The chain uses TRBV5-8 and TRBJ2-4, with 11 bases identical to TRBD1. Germline V CDR1 and CDR2: SGHTS, YDEGEE. This CDR3 comprises 14 residues. With 4 bases clipped from V and 9 bases from J, the junction kept 6 bases outside the gene matches. The CDR3 region is CASSPDRGLGIQYF. The CDR3 DNA sequence: TGTGCCAGCAGCCCGGACAGGGGGCTGGGCATTCAGTACTTC.

The chain joins TRBV5-4 to TRBJ2-7; 7 bases match TRBD1. Germline CDR1 SGHNT, CDR2 YYREEE (reference sequence). V lost 6 bases and J lost 5; bases outside the gene matches: 11. The CDR3 is made up of 14 amino acids. CDR3 sequence: CASINPLDRDEQYF. The CDR3 region has the DNA TGTGCCAGCATTAACCCACTAGACAGGGACGAGCAGTACTTC.

The chain couples TRBV13 to TRBJ2-7, with D tentatively TRBD1 (8 bases). Germline V gene data show CDR1 as PRHDT and CDR2 as FYEKMQ (reference sequence). V was shortened by 3 bases and J by 4 bases, with 19 bases between the two germline ends. This CDR3 is 16 amino acids long. The CDR3 DNA is TGTGCCAGCAGCTTTGGGGGGGGCAGGGGGCTTTACGAGCAGTACTTC. Its translation is CASSFGGGRGLYEQYF.